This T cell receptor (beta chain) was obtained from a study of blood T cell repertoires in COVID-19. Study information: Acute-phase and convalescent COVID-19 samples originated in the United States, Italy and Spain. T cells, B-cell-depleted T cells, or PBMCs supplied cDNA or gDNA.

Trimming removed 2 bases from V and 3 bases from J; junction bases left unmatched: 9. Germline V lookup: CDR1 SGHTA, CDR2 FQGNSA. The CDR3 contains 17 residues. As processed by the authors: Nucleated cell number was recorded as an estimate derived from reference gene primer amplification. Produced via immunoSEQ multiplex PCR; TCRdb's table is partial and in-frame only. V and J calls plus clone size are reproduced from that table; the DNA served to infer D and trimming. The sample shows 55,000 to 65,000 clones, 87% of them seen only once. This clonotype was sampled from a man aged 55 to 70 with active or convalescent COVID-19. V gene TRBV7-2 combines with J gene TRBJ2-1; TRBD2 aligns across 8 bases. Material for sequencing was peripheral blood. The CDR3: CASSLRGGGSFYNEQFF. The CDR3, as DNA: TGTGCCAGCAGCTTAAGGGGCGGGGGGTCCTTCTACAATGAGCAGTTCTTC.